This section outlines one TCR beta chain sequence together with its context. This specimen belongs to a study of blood T cell repertoires in COVID-19. Overall study: Samples representing acute and convalescent COVID-19 were sourced from the United States, Italy and Spain. Nucleic acid was either cDNA or gDNA, and it came from T cells, B-cell-depleted T cells, or PBMCs.

V trimming: 5 bases; J trimming: 4 bases; junction bases outside the gene matches: 7. Germline CDR1 and CDR2: LGHNA and YNFKEQ. CDR3 size: 15 residues. In the authors' workflow: It was from reference gene primer amplification that nucleated cell counts were estimated. The method was immunoSEQ multiplex PCR; TCRdb's version includes in-frame clones alone and lacks a portion of them. V, J and clone size derive from that table, while D and trimming were established from the DNA sequence. The table includes approximately 260,000 clones, around nine tenths detected once. The sequenced material came from peripheral blood. V usage is TRBV4-2 and J usage is TRBJ2-7; 11 nucleotides align to TRBD1. This TCR was sampled from a woman in her forties who had recovered from COVID-19. The CDR3 sequence: CASSVRTGGVYEQYF. In DNA, the CDR3 is TGTGCCAGCAGCGTTCGGACAGGGGGCGTATACGAGCAGTACTTC.